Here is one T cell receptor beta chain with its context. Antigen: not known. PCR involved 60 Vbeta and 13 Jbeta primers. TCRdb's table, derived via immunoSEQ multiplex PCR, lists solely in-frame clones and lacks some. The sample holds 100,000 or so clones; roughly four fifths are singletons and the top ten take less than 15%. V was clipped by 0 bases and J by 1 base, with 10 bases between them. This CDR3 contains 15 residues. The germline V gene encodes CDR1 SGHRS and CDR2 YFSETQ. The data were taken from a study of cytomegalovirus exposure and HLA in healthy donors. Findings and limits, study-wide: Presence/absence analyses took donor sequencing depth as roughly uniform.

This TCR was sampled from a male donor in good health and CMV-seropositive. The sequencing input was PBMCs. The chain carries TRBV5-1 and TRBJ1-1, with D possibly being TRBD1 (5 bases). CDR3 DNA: TGCGCCAGCAGCTTGGTGGGACTCCAGAACACTGAAGCTTTCTTT. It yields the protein CASSLVGLQNTEAFF.